A selection of T cell receptor beta chains follows, all from one sample in a study of vaccination effects on CD4 cells after COVID-19. Libraries were prepared by immunoSEQ multiplex PCR; TCRdb keeps only in-frame clonotypes and omits some of them. This sample has about 59,000 clones; around four fifths occur once, and the top ten carry 2%. Their antigens are not known. This sample comprised CD4+ T cells from PBMCs cultured with HCoV-OC43 spike peptides, obtained after COVID-19 vaccination. These receptors were taken from a human donor who received a COVID-19 vaccine. CDR3s include the opening cysteine and the closing phenylalanine or tryptophan. The D gene is left open where the match is weak.

length: 14
D: -
V: TRBV5-4
J: TRBJ2-5
CDR3: CASSFFRRVETQYF

length: 17
D: -
V: TRBV19
J: TRBJ2-4
CDR3: CASSISAGPLAKNIQYF

length: 13
D: -
V: TRBV6-5
J: TRBJ2-5
CDR3: CASSYSQQETQYF

length: 15
D: TRBD1
V: TRBV9
J: TRBJ1-6
CDR3: CASSVEGQGNSPLHF

length: 15
D: -
V: TRBV2
J: TRBJ2-5
CDR3: CASSEVLEGRETQYF

length: 17
D: TRBD1
V: TRBV10-2
J: TRBJ1-6
CDR3: CASSESETGTENSPLHF

length: 16
D: -
V: TRBV19
J: TRBJ2-6
CDR3: CASTIVTGTGANVLTF

length: 15
D: TRBD2
V: TRBV24-1
J: TRBJ2-3
CDR3: CATSDQRGGTDTQYF

length: 13
D: TRBD1
V: TRBV18
J: TRBJ2-5
CDR3: CASSLGQKETQYF

length: 14
D: -
V: TRBV30
J: TRBJ1-1
CDR3: CAWSVGQGFTEAFF

length: 15
D: TRBD1
V: TRBV4-1
J: TRBJ2-1
CDR3: CASSQGQGPYNEQFF

length: 15
D: -
V: TRBV5-1
J: TRBJ2-1
CDR3: CASSPGPPSGNEQFF

length: 12
D: TRBD1
V: TRBV24-1
J: TRBJ1-2
CDR3: CATSQTGFGYTF

length: 14
D: -
V: TRBV28
J: TRBJ1-3
CDR3: CASSRGRSGNTIYF

length: 13
D: -
V: TRBV20-1
J: TRBJ1-4
CDR3: CSASFAGAEKLFF

length: 14
D: -
V: TRBV5-8
J: TRBJ1-1
CDR3: CASSSQGGDTEAFF

length: 14
D: -
V: TRBV3-1/TRBV3-2
J: TRBJ1-2
CDR3: CASSQEGEGSSGTF

length: 22
D: -
V: TRBV12-1
J: TRBJ2-3
CDR3: CASSFAQIGPRVKVGPRDTQYF